Listed here is a single T cell receptor beta chain. The data were taken from a study of blood T cell repertoires in COVID-19. Authors' data handling: Researchers report that nucleated cell counts were estimated from reference gene primer amplification. Clones were read by immunoSEQ multiplex PCR, and TCRdb kept only the in-frame ones, dropping some. That table is the source of V, J and clone size, and D and trimming were worked out from the DNA. The repertoire has roughly 240,000 clones, more than 75% of them found once; the top ten carry around 2%. The CDR3 runs to 17 residues. Looked up from germline, CDR1 is SNHLY and CDR2 is FYNNEI. V lost 6 bases and J lost 5; bases outside the gene matches: 13.

The sequenced sample was PBMCs or T cells enriched from blood (not recorded which). The source is a woman in her 50s who had recovered from COVID-19. J is TRBJ2-3 and V is TRBV2; 11 bases agree with TRBD2. The CDR3 loop is CASRYPLAGGWRDTQYF. CDR3 DNA: TGTGCCAGCAGATACCCTCTAGCGGGAGGTTGGAGAGATACGCAGTATTTT.